These T cell receptor beta chains were read from a single sample in a study of T cells in Graves' hyperthyroidism and ophthalmopathy. From the multiplex PCR reads, TCRdb called clonotypes with MiXCR, one entry per CDR3 protein. The sample yields 500,000 to 750,000 distinct CDR3 sequences, 15% to 18% seen once. The sample consisted of blood. These receptors all come from a woman aged 25 to 39 with Graves' hyperthyroidism. CDR3s include the opening cysteine and the closing phenylalanine or tryptophan. Each record gives: clone size, V gene, CDR3 length, D gene, J gene, CDR3 DNA, CDR3 protein. D genes are given only for firm matches. The size field is filled for only some rows; it gives once, few, many or a size class.

>many|TRBV28|15|TRBD2|TRBJ2-5
TGTGCCAGCAGTCCCATCCTAGCGGGAGGAGAGACCCAGTACTTC
CASSPILAGGETQYF
>once|TRBV7-2|13|-|TRBJ2-1
TGTGCCAGCAGCTCCCTTTCTTTCTGGGAGCAGTTCTTC
CASSSLSFWEQFF
>many|TRBV20-1|14|-|TRBJ1-4
TGCAGTGCTAGAGGGGGGGGGTTTAATGAAAAACTGTTTTTT
CSARGGGFNEKLFF
>many|TRBV12-3/TRBV12-4|13|-|TRBJ1-5
TGTGCCAGCACGGGGGCCCCGAATCAGCCCCAGCATTTT
CASTGAPNQPQHF
>-|TRBV6-2/TRBV6-3|16|TRBD1|TRBJ2-2
TGTGCCAGCAGTCGCCCGGGACAGGGGGCGGTCGGGGAGCTGTTTTTT
CASSRPGQGAVGELFF
>few|TRBV7-9|13|-|TRBJ2-2
TGTGCCAGCAGCACCGCCGGGACAGGGGAGCTGTTTTTT
CASSTAGTGELFF
>-|TRBV20-1|13|TRBD2|TRBJ2-1
TGCAGTGCACCAAGCGGGAGCACCAATGAGCAGTTCTTC
CSAPSGSTNEQFF
>-|TRBV7-2|12|-|TRBJ2-5
TGTGCCAGCAGCCCCGACGCGATGACCCAGTACTTC
CASSPDAMTQYF
>-|TRBV12-3/TRBV12-4|15|TRBD2|TRBJ2-1
TGTGCCAGCAGCCCGACACGGGAGGCTGGCGATGAGCAGTTCTTC
CASSPTREAGDEQFF
>many|TRBV29-1|13|TRBD2|TRBJ2-1
TGCAGCGGACTAGCGGGAGGTGGGGATGAGCAGTTCTTC
CSGLAGGGDEQFF
>-|TRBV11-2|14|-|TRBJ1-4
TGTGCCAGCAGCTTAGTGGGGGATGGTGAAAAACTGTTTTTT
CASSLVGDGEKLFF
>many|TRBV2|14|-|TRBJ2-1
TGTGCCAGCTGGGGGGATTACTCCTACAATGAGCAGTTCTTC
CASWGDYSYNEQFF
>few|TRBV7-9|13|-|TRBJ2-1
TGTGCCAGCAGACTAGCTAATGGGAATGAGCAGTTCTTC
CASRLANGNEQFF
>many|TRBV9|14|TRBD1|TRBJ2-1
TGTGCCAGCAGCGTAGGGACAGGCCAGGCTGAGCAGTTCTTC
CASSVGTGQAEQFF
>many|TRBV5-6|15|TRBD2|TRBJ2-7
TGTGCCAGCAGCTTCGGACTAGCGGGAGGGTTCGAGCAGTACTTC
CASSFGLAGGFEQYF
>many|TRBV7-2|16|TRBD2|TRBJ2-1
TGTGCCAGCAGCTTAGCTGGGGGGACTAGCGTCAATGAGCAGTTCTTC
CASSLAGGTSVNEQFF
>-|TRBV5-6|11|-|TRBJ1-1
TGTGCCAGCAGCTTGTACGGCCGAGCTTTCTTT
CASSLYGRAFF
>-|TRBV20-1|15|TRBD2|TRBJ2-1
TGCAGTGCTAGTAAACTAGCGGAACAGTACAATGAGCAGTTCTTC
CSASKLAEQYNEQFF
>many|TRBV27|13|TRBD1|TRBJ1-1
TGTGCCAGCAGCGCTACGGGACAGAATGAAGCTTTCTTT
CASSATGQNEAFF
>-|TRBV29-1|13|-|TRBJ1-5
TGCAGCGCCGGACAGTCAAACGATCAGCCCCAGCATTTT
CSAGQSNDQPQHF
>many|TRBV7-2|14|-|TRBJ2-7
TGTGCCAGCAGCTTAGACCTGACTCGGGACGAGCAGTACTTC
CASSLDLTRDEQYF
>-|TRBV30|13|-|TRBJ2-7
TGTGCCTGGGCCAAGATACAGGTCTACGAGCAGTACTTC
CAWAKIQVYEQYF
>many|TRBV30|14|-|TRBJ2-4
TGTGCCTGGACCTCCCGACTCGCTTGGAACATTCAGTACTTC
CAWTSRLAWNIQYF
>-|TRBV20-1|15|-|TRBJ2-1
TGCAGTGCTAGAGATCTGCGTCGCCAACTCAATGAGCAGTTCTTC
CSARDLRRQLNEQFF
>many|TRBV5-1|12|-|TRBJ2-7
TGCGCCAGCAGCGGGATGCGCCACGAGCAGTACTTC
CASSGMRHEQYF
>many|TRBV10-3|15|TRBD1|TRBJ2-1
TGTGCCATCAGTGACAGGGGGTTCTCCTACAATGAGCAGTTCTTC
CAISDRGFSYNEQFF
>few|TRBV18|15|TRBD2|TRBJ2-3
TGTGCCAGCTCACCGGGACTAGTCGGCGCAGATACGCAGTATTTT
CASSPGLVGADTQYF
>few|TRBV29-1|16|TRBD1|TRBJ1-1
TGCAGCGTTGAAGCCAGACAGGGAAGATTTTACACTGAAGCTTTCTTT
CSVEARQGRFYTEAFF
>-|TRBV6-1|15|-|TRBJ1-1
TGTGCCAGCAGTGGGGGACTATACATGAACACTGAAGCTTTCTTT
CASSGGLYMNTEAFF
>-|TRBV18|17|-|TRBJ1-3
TGTGCCAGCTCACCACCGTCTACAGTCAGAACTGGAAACACCATATATTTT
CASSPPSTVRTGNTIYF
>many|TRBV27|11|-|TRBJ1-1
TGTGCCGTGAGGGGGAACACTGAAGCTTTCTTT
CAVRGNTEAFF
>few|TRBV7-3|17|TRBD2|TRBJ2-1
TGTGCCAGCAGCTTAACGGTGGAAGCGGGAGTGTTTGATGAGCAGTTCTTC
CASSLTVEAGVFDEQFF
>many|TRBV30|13|TRBD2|TRBJ2-1
TGTGCCCGCGTGGGGCTAGCGGGAGGTGAGCAGTTCTTC
CARVGLAGGEQFF
>few|TRBV18|13|-|TRBJ2-5
TGTGCCAGCTCACCGCCGAACCCAGAGACCCAGTACTTC
CASSPPNPETQYF